The clone carrying this T cell receptor beta chain was observed at least ten times. What it recognizes is unknown. Breast cancer patients provided tissue from their axillary draining lymph nodes. TCRdb recomputed calls from the multiplex PCR reads with MiXCR, one row per CDR3 protein. The repertoire holds around 130,000 distinct CDR3 sequences, with 21% as singletons. The sample is drawn from a study of breast tumors, draining lymph nodes, adjacent tissues. Findings of the study overall: Data only fit, rather than demonstrated, lymph node origin of most tumor T cells.

This receptor was identified in a female donor with breast cancer. Some clones in this sample may be carry-over from other donors' samples. Sequencing was done on a sample of axillary lymph node tissue.

The DNA for the CDR3 is TGCGCCAGCAGCCAAAGGCGGACTAGCGATGAGCAGTTCTTC. Its protein is CASSQRRTSDEQFF. The chain uses TRBV4-1 and TRBJ2-1, with 9 bases fitting TRBD2. There are 14 residues in the CDR3. Trimming took 2 bases from V and 8 from J; bases not matched to a gene: 4. In germline, CDR1 is MGHRA, CDR2 YSYEKL.